This TCR beta chain was obtained from a study of blood T cell repertoires in COVID-19. Here immunoSEQ multiplex PCR was the method, and the copy in TCRdb shows in-frame clones only, minus some. The table lists under 300,000 clones, 85% to 90% of them singletons, with less than 8% in the top ten. Germline CDR1 MNHEY, CDR2 SMNVEV (reference sequence). J gave up 4 bases and V 5 bases, and 7 bases lay outside the gene matches. The CDR3 contains 15 residues. Input material: peripheral blood. The chain links TRBV27 to TRBJ2-2, with 7 bases lining up with TRBD2. This receptor was taken from a man in his sixties with acute or convalescent COVID-19. In nucleotides, the CDR3 is TGTGCCAGCAGTCACCAGCGCGGGAGCACCGGGGAGCTGTTTTTT. It yields the protein CASSHQRGSTGELFF.